This TCR beta chain was sequenced in a study of T cell responses to AZD1222 COVID-19 vaccine listed by TCRdb under 2021. Looking at the study overall: TCR sequencing covered fewer than 250 trial participants: 200 to 220 given two doses of AZD1222 and some 25 given two doses of MenACWY control vaccine. Trial participants were enrolled by age into 18-55, 56-69 and 70-plus year subgroups, with about 150, 28 and 57 TCR-sequenced participants respectively. Overall study outcomes, separate from this receptor: Reportedly, close to half of the unique spike-specific TCRs recognized epitopes lying outside the regions that are mutated in the B.1.351 and B.1.1.7 variants. In the small 56-69-year group, the increase in depth fell short of significance, most likely because of low power. Because no day 14 peak-response samples were available, the repertoires could be characterized only after the peak T cell response. Spike-specific TCR breadth and depth rose significantly after two AZD1222 doses compared with day 0 and with MenACWY recipients. CD4 TCRs associated with the vaccine covered the entire spike protein, and the dominant responses were in regions 160-218 and 743-854. Participants were mostly white British and included more females than males, and it was suggested by the authors that clonal diversity may have been underestimated. Only five or six AZD1222 recipients were SARS-CoV-2 seropositive at baseline, limiting conclusions about previously exposed vaccinees.

The CDR3 regions of human TCRbeta chains were analyzed by immunosequencing. On the study's bioinformatics: Repertoire TCRs were matched against a reference library of SARS-CoV-2-specific TCRs generated with the MIRA antigen-specificity platform. Breadth was defined as the fraction of unique TCRs that were SARS-CoV-2-associated, and depth was defined as the fraction of total T cells that were SARS-CoV-2-associated. Using the MIRA data, every spike-specific TCR was mapped to the spike region that the TCR reacted to and assigned to either a CD4 or a CD8 class. Log10-transformed breadth and depth values were compared by one-way ANOVA with Sidak's multiple comparisons tests. Sourced from immuneACCESS, this table was stored by TCRdb with only in-frame sequences that have V and J called. A share of the clones is absent; for the studies checked, an unresolved V gene accounts for under half, and the remainder has no known explanation. The D gene and trimming were derived from the DNA, and the V and J assignments and clone size from that table. The sample data list 95,000 to 150,000 clones, and 70% to 85% of these were observed just once. The top ten clones comprise roughly a quarter of the sample.

Of note for this clone: Its antigen is unknown. No quality values exist for individual bases; no much larger clone is one base distant.

The sample's time point label, decoded: about 28 days (+/-7) after the second vaccine dose. Because spike-specific TCR depth and breadth did not differ between the two schedules, AZD1222 recipients who got a second dose at roughly 4 weeks were pooled with those who got a second dose at roughly 12 weeks. Vaccinee samples were obtained from the UK trials COV001 and COV002, which included a single-blind randomized controlled phase 2/3 trial of AZD1222 (ChAdOx1 nCoV-19) in healthy adults. For TCRbeta chain sequencing, PBMC samples from trial participants were taken at day 0 and at day 28 after the second dose. Reading the germline V gene gives CDR1 SGHVS and CDR2 FQNEAQ. Measured from the cysteine to the phenylalanine, the CDR3 is 17 residues long. Solely the CDR3 DNA is kept, with 51 bases framed from the first base. V trim: 0 bases; J trim: 4 bases; unmatched bases: 8.

The V and J genes are TRBV7-8 and TRBJ1-5, with TRBD1 matching 8 junction bases. The sequence was obtained from an adult who received the AZD1222 COVID-19 vaccine. Sequenced material: peripheral blood, taken 28 days after the second AZD1222 dose. The CDR3 corresponds to CASSLATGVFGNQPQHF. The nucleotides read TGTGCCAGCAGCTTAGCGACAGGGGTCTTCGGTAATCAGCCCCAGCATTTT. The CDR3 plus the reference TRBV7-8 and TRBJ1-5 genes for the other parts give the full variable domain: GAGVSQSPRYKVAKRGQDVALRCDPISGHVSLFWYQQALGQGPEFLTYFQNEAQLDKSGLPSDRFFAERPEGSVSTLKIQRTQQEDSAVYLCASSLATGVFGNQPQHFGDGTRLSIL.